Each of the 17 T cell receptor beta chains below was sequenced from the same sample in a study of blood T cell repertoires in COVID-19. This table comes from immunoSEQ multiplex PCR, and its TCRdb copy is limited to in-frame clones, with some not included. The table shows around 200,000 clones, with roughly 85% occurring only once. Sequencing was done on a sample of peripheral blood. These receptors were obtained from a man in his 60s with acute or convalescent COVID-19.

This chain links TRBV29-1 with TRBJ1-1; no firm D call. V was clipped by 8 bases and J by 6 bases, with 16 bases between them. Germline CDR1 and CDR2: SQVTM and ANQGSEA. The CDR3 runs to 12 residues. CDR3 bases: TGCAGCTCAGACCCGGAGGGCGCTGAAGCTTTCTTT. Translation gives CSSDPEGAEAFF.

In nucleotides, the CDR3 is TGTGCCAGCAGCACGCTCGCGTCCTCCTACAATGAGCAGTTCTTC. This encodes CASSTLASSYNEQFF. This sequence joins TRBV7-6 and TRBJ2-1; no firm D call. This CDR3 contains 15 residues. Germline V gives CDR1 SGHVS, CDR2 FNYEAQ. Trimming removed 5 bases from V and 0 bases from J, with 11 bases in between.

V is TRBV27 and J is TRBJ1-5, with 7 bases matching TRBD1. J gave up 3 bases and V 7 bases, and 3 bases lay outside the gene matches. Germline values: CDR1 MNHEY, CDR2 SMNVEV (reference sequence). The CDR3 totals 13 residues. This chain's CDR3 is CASNRGNNQPQHF. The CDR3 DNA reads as TGTGCCAGCAACAGGGGTAACAATCAGCCCCAGCATTTT.

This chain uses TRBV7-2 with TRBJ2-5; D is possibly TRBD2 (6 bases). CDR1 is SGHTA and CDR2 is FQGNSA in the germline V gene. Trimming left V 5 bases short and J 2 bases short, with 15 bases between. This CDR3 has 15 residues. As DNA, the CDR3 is TGTGCCAGCAGCCCCCCGGGACTTGGGCAAGAGACCCAGTACTTC. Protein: CASSPPGLGQETQYF.

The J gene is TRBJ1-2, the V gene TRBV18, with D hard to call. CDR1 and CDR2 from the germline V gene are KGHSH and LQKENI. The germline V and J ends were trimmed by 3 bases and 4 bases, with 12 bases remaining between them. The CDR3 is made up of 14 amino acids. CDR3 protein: CASSPDEGVYGYTF. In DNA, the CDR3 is TGTGCCAGCTCACCTGATGAGGGAGTCTATGGCTACACCTTC.

CDR3 region: CASSSRGVNTEAFF. Written as DNA, the CDR3 is TGTGCCAGCAGCTCCAGGGGGGTGAACACTGAAGCTTTCTTT. V usage is TRBV9 and J usage is TRBJ1-1; TRBD1 agrees at 7 bases. The CDR3 extends over 14 amino acids. V lost 4 bases to trimming and J lost 0 bases; unmatched junction nucleotides: 3. Germline CDR1 and CDR2: SGDLS and YYNGEE.

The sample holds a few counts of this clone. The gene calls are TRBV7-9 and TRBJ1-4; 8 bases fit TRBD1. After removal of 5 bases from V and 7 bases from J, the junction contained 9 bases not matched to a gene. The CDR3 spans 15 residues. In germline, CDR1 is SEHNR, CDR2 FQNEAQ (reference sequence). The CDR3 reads CASSMQQGGGEKLFF. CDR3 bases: TGTGCCAGCAGCATGCAACAGGGGGGCGGTGAAAAACTGTTTTTT.

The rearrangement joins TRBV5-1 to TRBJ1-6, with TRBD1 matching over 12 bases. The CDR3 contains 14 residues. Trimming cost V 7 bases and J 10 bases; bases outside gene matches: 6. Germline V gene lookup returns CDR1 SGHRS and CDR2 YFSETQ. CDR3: CASGGGQGASPLHF. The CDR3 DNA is TGCGCCAGCGGCGGGGGACAGGGGGCCTCACCCCTCCACTTT.

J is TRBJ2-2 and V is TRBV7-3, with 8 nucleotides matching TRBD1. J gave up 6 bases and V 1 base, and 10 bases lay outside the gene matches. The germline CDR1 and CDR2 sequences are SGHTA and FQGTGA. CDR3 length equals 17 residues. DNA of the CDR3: TGTGCCAGCAGCTTAAACTCGTGGACAGGGATTTCCGGGGAGCTGTTTTTT. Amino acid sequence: CASSLNSWTGISGELFF.

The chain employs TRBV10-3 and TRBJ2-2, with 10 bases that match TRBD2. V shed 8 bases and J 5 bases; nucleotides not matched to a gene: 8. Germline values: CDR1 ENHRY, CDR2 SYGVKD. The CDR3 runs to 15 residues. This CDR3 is CAISGTSDPTGELFF. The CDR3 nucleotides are TGTGCCATCTCCGGGACTAGCGACCCAACCGGGGAGCTGTTTTTT.

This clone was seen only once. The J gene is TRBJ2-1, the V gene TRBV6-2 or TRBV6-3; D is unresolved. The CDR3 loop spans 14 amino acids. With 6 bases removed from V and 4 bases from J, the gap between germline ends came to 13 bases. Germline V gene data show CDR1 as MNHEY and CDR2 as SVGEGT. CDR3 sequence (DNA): TGTGCCAGCAGCAAATTGGCCCCGTACAATGAGCAGTTCTTC. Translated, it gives CASSKLAPYNEQFF.

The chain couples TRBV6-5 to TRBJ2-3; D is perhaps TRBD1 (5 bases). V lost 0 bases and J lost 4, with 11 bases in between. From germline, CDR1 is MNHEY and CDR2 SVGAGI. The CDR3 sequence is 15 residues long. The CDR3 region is CASSYSNAGSDTQYF. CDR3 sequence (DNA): TGTGCCAGCAGTTACTCGAATGCAGGGTCAGATACGCAGTATTTT.

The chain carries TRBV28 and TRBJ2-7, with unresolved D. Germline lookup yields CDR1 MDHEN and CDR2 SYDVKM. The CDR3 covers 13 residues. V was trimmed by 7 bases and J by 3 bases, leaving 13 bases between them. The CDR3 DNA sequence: TGTGCCAGCACCGCACTCCATGGCTACGAGCAGTACTTC. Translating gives CASTALHGYEQYF. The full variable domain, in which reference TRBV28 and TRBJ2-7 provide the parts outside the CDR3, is DVKVTQSSRYLVKRTGEKVFLECVQDMDHENMFWYRQDPGLGLRLIYFSYDVKMKEKGDIPEGYSVSREKKERFSLILESASTNQTSMYLCASTALHGYEQYFGPGTRLTVT.

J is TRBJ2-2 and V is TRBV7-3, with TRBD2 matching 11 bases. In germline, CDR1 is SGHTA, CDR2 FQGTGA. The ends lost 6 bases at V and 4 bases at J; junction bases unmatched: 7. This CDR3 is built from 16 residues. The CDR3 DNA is TGTGCCAGCAGGCCTCTAGCGGGAGGCGGCACCGGGGAGCTGTTTTTT. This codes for CASRPLAGGGTGELFF.

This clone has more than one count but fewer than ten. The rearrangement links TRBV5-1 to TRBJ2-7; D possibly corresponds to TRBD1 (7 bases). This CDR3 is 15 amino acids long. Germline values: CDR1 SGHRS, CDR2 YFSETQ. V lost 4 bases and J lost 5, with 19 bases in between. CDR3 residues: CASSQAEGAFHEQYF. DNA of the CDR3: TGCGCCAGCAGCCAAGCGGAGGGGGCGTTCCACGAGCAGTACTTC.

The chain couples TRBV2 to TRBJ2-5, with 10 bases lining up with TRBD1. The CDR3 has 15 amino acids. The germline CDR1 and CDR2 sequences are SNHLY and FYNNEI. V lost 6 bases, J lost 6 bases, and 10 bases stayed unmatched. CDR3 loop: CASRSPGQGLQTQYF. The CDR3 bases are TGTGCCAGCAGATCTCCGGGACAGGGGTTGCAGACCCAGTACTTC.

CDR3: CASSYSTSGSGNEQFF. CDR3 nucleotides: TGTGCCAGCAGTTACTCGACTAGCGGGAGTGGCAATGAGCAGTTCTTC. The chain recombines TRBV6-2 or TRBV6-3 with TRBJ2-1, with TRBD2 identical over 12 bases. V lost 0 bases, J lost 6 bases, and 3 bases stayed unmatched. The CDR3 runs to 16 residues. Germline V gene data show CDR1 as MNHEY and CDR2 as SVGEGT.